This T cell receptor (beta chain) was identified in a study of early T cells in non-severe SARS-CoV-2 infection. The wider study: Sequencing targeted bulk RNA from unsorted whole blood, leaving chains unpaired. Whole-study findings and limits: Clonotype matching in VDJdb favored anti-spike CD8 responses and did not capture private and CD4 specificities.

The TCR library protocol attached unique molecular identifiers to the individual cDNA molecules. TCRdb re-analysed the 5' RACE reads in MiXCR, keeping a single row per CDR3 protein. The repertoire holds some 45,000 distinct CDR3 sequences, with about 4.2% as singletons. This clonotype was counted ten times or more. Its antigen is undetermined. The length of the CDR3 is 17 residues. The trim removed 0 bases at V and 6 bases at J, leaving 12 bases unmatched. The germline V gene has CDR1 SGHDT and CDR2 YYEEEE. The V gene is TRBV5-6, the J gene TRBJ1-2; 9 nucleotides line up with TRBD1. The TCR comes from an adult who was a healthcare worker with PCR-confirmed SARS-CoV-2 infection or an uninfected control (not recorded which). Sequencing was performed on whole blood. The CDR3 DNA reads as TGTGCCAGCAGCTTGGCCGTACAGGGGGCGCTTCTGGATGGCTACACCTTC. It translates to CASSLAVQGALLDGYTF.